This T cell receptor beta chain emerged from a study of beta chain features in type 1 diabetes. Study-level points and caveats: PCR could preferentially amplify shorter templates, alike in patients and controls.

Sorting based on CD45RO/CCR7/CD25/CD127/CD95/CD27 separated CD4+ naive, central memory, regulatory and stem cell-like memory cells. This clone was seen only a few times. Its antigen is not known. The authors reverse transcribed all of the isolated RNA, so sequencing captured expressed TCRB transcripts. Sequencing was performed with immunoSEQ multiplex PCR; in TCRdb, only in-frame clones are kept and a portion is missing. This repertoire shows almost 350,000 clones, less than 10% found once; its top ten account for approximately 0.47%. This CDR3 spans 15 amino acids. V shed 2 bases and J shed 3 bases, with 11 bases lying between them. CDR1 and CDR2 (germline): MNHEY, SVGAGI.

The sample consisted of central memory CD4+ T cells from blood. The chain employs TRBV6-5 and TRBJ2-1; TRBD2 is a possible D gene (5 bases). The TCR originated in a woman younger than 35 in good health. The CDR3 loop reads CASSYRGLVYNEQFF. The CDR3 nucleotides read TGTGCCAGCAGTTACAGAGGGTTGGTCTACAATGAGCAGTTCTTC.